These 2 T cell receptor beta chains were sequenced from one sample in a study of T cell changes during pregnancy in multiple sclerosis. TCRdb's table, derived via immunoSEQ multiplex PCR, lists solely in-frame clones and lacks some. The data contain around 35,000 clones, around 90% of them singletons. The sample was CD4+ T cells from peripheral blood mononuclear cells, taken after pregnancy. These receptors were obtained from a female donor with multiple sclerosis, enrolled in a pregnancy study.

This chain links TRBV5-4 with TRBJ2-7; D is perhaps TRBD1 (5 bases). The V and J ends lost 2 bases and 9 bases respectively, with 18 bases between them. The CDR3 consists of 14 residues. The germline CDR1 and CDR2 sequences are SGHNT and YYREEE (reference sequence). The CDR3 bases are TGTGCCAGCAGCTTAACTCAATTCCTGGGGCCGCAGTACTTC. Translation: CASSLTQFLGPQYF.

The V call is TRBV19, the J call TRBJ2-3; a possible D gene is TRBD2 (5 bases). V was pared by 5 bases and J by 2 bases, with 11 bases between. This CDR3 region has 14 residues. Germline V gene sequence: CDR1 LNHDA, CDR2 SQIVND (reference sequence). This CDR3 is CASSAGLLTDTQYF. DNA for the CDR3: TGTGCCAGTAGTGCTGGACTCCTCACAGATACGCAGTATTTT.